A selection of T cell receptor beta chains follows, all from one sample in a study of blood T cell repertoires in COVID-19. Some clones are missing from TCRdb's copy, which holds only in-frame ones; the method was immunoSEQ multiplex PCR. The table has 80,000 to 95,000 clones, under 90% seen once; the top ten hold approximately 3.1%. The sample consisted of peripheral blood. The receptor source for this set is a woman aged 65 to 85 with acute or convalescent COVID-19. Both conserved end residues are part of each CDR3. A D gene is named only where the DNA matches it firmly. Not every row has a clone size; where given, it reads once, few, many or a size class.

J | V | size | D | DNA | CDR3
TRBJ2-5 | TRBV29-1 | once | TRBD2 | TGCAGCGCCGAGAGTAGCGGGGGACATCAAGAGACCCAGTACTTC | CSAESSGGHQETQYF
TRBJ1-2 | TRBV20-1 | once | NA | TGCAGTGCTAGTTCGAACAGGGAAGCCTATGGCTACACCTTC | CSASSNREAYGYTF
TRBJ2-1 | TRBV24-1 | NA | TRBD2 | TGTGCCACCAGTGATTTGATCGCGGGGGACTCCTACAATGAGCAGTTCTTC | CATSDLIAGDSYNEQFF
TRBJ2-1 | TRBV18 | NA | NA | TGTGCCAGCTCACCAACCTCAAGCCGGGAGCAGTTCTTC | CASSPTSSREQFF
TRBJ2-5 | TRBV7-2 | NA | NA | TGTGCCAGCAGCCCGAACCCCCCGGAGTCTCGGGAGACCCAGTACTTC | CASSPNPPESRETQYF
TRBJ1-3 | TRBV19 | NA | NA | TGTGCCTCAACAACACGGGTTGGAAACACCATATATTTT | CASTTRVGNTIYF
TRBJ2-2 | TRBV11-3 | NA | NA | TGTGCCAGCAGCTTGGTACACCCCACCGGGGAGCTGTTTTTT | CASSLVHPTGELFF
TRBJ2-6 | TRBV3-1/TRBV3-2 | NA | TRBD1 | TGTGCCAGCAACCAACAGGGGGCGCTTGGGGCCAACGTCCTGACTTTC | CASNQQGALGANVLTF
TRBJ1-3 | TRBV18 | NA | TRBD1 | TGTGCCAGCTCACCACAAGGGGGCCCTGGAAACACCATATATTTT | CASSPQGGPGNTIYF
TRBJ2-7 | TRBV18 | NA | NA | TGTGCCAGCTCACCACGAGGGCCCGGCAGGTCCTACGAGCAGTACTTC | CASSPRGPGRSYEQYF
TRBJ1-4 | TRBV6-5 | NA | NA | TGTGCCAGCACGCAGACAGCCAATTATGAAAAACTGTTTTTT | CASTQTANYEKLFF
TRBJ2-1 | TRBV7-9 | few | TRBD2 | TGTGCCAGCAGCTTAGGCAGGACTAGCGGGAGGGCCAGTGAGCAGTTCTTC | CASSLGRTSGRASEQFF
TRBJ1-1 | TRBV12-3/TRBV12-4 | NA | NA | TGTGCCAGCAGGCGTGGGGAGGCGCCTGAAGCTTTCTTT | CASRRGEAPEAFF
TRBJ2-5 | TRBV5-4 | NA | TRBD2 | TGTGCCAGCAGCTTGTACGTTGGAGCGGGAGGATTTAGGGAGACCCAGTACTTC | CASSLYVGAGGFRETQYF
TRBJ1-5 | TRBV6-5 | NA | TRBD1 | TGTGCCAGCAGTTCATCAGGGGGCGTGAGCAATCAGCCCCAGCATTTT | CASSSSGGVSNQPQHF